The 10 T cell receptor beta chains below come from one sample, sequenced in a study of blood T cell repertoires in COVID-19 (dated by TCRdb to 2020 to 2022). The library was prepared using the immunoSEQ multiplex PCR assay. In TCRdb, the immuneACCESS table is reduced to in-frame sequences with V and J assigned. These tables do not hold every clone; where another copy was compared, an unresolved V gene accounts for under half, and the others remain unexplained. The sample includes some 120,000 clones, with roughly three quarters observed a single time. 30% to 45% of the sample comes from the top ten. The specimen was peripheral blood. The receptors were sampled from a man aged 35 to 55 with active or convalescent COVID-19.

In this sample, this clone turned up once. The chain couples TRBV5-1 to TRBJ2-2; D remains unclear. Between the trimmed V and J ends, which lost 0 bases and 5 bases, there was a span of 8 bases. CDR3 length: 14 residues. In germline, CDR1 is SGHRS, CDR2 YFSETQ. The CDR3 reads CASSLDGKTGELFF. The CDR3 DNA follows: TGCGCCAGCAGCTTGGACGGTAAAACCGGGGAGCTGTTTTTT.

This chain uses TRBV14 with TRBJ1-1; TRBD1 might be the D (5 bases). Germline CDR1 reads SGHDN; CDR2 reads FVKESK. This CDR3 has 11 residues. V lost 6 bases and J lost 5, with 7 bases in between. CDR3 residues: CASRRGTEAFF. DNA of the CDR3: TGTGCCAGCAGGCGGGGGACTGAAGCTTTCTTT. The variable domain in full, completed from reference TRBV14 and TRBJ1-1, reads EAGVTQFPSHSVIEKGQTVTLRCDPISGHDNLYWYRRVMGKEIKFLLHFVKESKQDESGMPNNRFLAERTGGTYSTLKVQPAELEDSGVYFCASRRGTEAFFGQGTRLTVV.

The chain combines TRBV7-2 with TRBJ2-3; tentatively, D is TRBD1 (7 bases). CDR1 is SGHTA, CDR2 FQGNSA, per germline. CDR3 length equals 16 residues. V dropped 4 bases and J dropped 3 bases, with 17 bases sitting between them. CDR3 sequence (DNA): TGTGCCAGCAGCTCCCAGGGGGGCCTGAGAACAGATACGCAGTATTTT. It is translated as CASSSQGGLRTDTQYF.

The chain uses TRBV4-1 and TRBJ1-1; the D is unclear. The CDR3 has 13 residues. Trimming took off 4 bases at V and 0 bases at J, with 6 bases between the two ends. From germline, CDR1 is MGHRA and CDR2 YSYEKL. The CDR3 here is CASSLYLNTEAFF. CDR3 sequence (DNA): TGCGCCAGCAGCCTGTATCTGAACACTGAAGCTTTCTTT.

This chain links TRBV11-2 with TRBJ1-1; no clear D. Looked up from germline, CDR1 is SGHAT and CDR2 is FQNNGV. V shed 3 bases and J shed 0 bases, with 5 bases lying between them. The length of the CDR3 is 13 residues. CDR3 sequence (DNA): TGTGCCAGCAGCTTGAGGCTGAACACTGAAGCTTTCTTT. It codes for CASSLRLNTEAFF.

The V and J genes are TRBV10-3 and TRBJ1-1; no firm D call. V was shortened by 6 bases and J by 2 bases, with 13 bases between the two germline ends. Per germline, CDR1 ENHRY and CDR2 SYGVKD. This CDR3 contains 14 residues. CDR3 sequence reads: CAIRRGSVNTEAFF. CDR3 sequence (DNA): TGTGCCATCAGGCGAGGCAGCGTAAACACTGAAGCTTTCTTT.

V and J are TRBV10-3 and TRBJ2-2; TRBD1 is a possible D gene (6 bases). Germline V lookup: CDR1 ENHRY, CDR2 SYGVKD. The V and J ends lost 4 bases and 8 bases respectively, with 17 bases between them. This CDR3 comprises 15 residues. The chain's CDR3 is CAISGLWGLEGELFF. CDR3 bases: TGTGCCATCAGTGGACTTTGGGGGCTGGAGGGGGAGCTGTTTTTT.

The chain carries TRBV4-2 and TRBJ1-4, with TRBD1 matching 7 bases. CDR3 length: 17 residues. Trimming at V came to 1 base and at J to 5 bases, leaving 10 bases not matched to a gene. CDR1 is LGHNA, CDR2 YNFKEQ, per germline. The CDR3 region has the DNA TGTGCCAGCAGCCAAGCGGGGTCCGGGACAGCAAATGAAAAACTGTTTTTT. Translated, it gives CASSQAGSGTANEKLFF.

CDR3 sequence: CASSPRGLDTEAFF. CDR3 in DNA: TGTGCCAGCTCACCGAGGGGGCTGGACACTGAAGCTTTCTTT. The V gene is TRBV18, the J gene TRBJ1-1, with TRBD1 identical over 7 bases. Germline CDR1 and CDR2: KGHSH and LQKENI. The CDR3 runs to 14 residues. Germline trimming cut 3 bases from V and 3 bases from J; bases unmatched to any gene: 4.

The V gene is TRBV7-9, the J gene TRBJ2-1, with 13 bases matching TRBD2. The CDR3 is made up of 16 amino acids. CDR1 is SEHNR and CDR2 is FQNEAQ in the germline V gene (reference sequence). V lost 5 bases, J lost 8 bases, and 9 bases stayed unmatched. This CDR3 is CASSLALAGGTDEQFF. In DNA form, the CDR3 reads TGTGCCAGCAGCCTCGCACTAGCGGGGGGGACGGATGAGCAGTTCTTC.